This note documents a single TCR beta chain sequence. This record comes from a study of blood T cell repertoires in COVID-19. Study information: Sites across the United States, Italy and Spain contributed samples from acute and convalescent COVID-19.

The CDR3 is 18 residues long. V was pared by 1 base and J by 3 bases, with 9 bases of the junction left unmatched. The germline V gene has CDR1 SEHNR and CDR2 FQNEAQ (reference sequence). Participants' reported clinical history set cohort assignment. Profiled with immunoSEQ multiplex PCR; TCRdb holds only in-frame clones, not every one. The sample carries some 200,000 clones, about 87% recorded once. The chain is built from TRBV7-9 and TRBJ2-4, with TRBD1 matching 10 bases. This sequence originates from a man between 18 and 29 years old with acute COVID-19. Sequenced sample: PBMCs or T cells enriched from blood (not recorded which). The CDR3 here is CASSLDVGQGGLKNIQYF. Here the CDR3 DNA reads TGTGCCAGCAGCTTAGACGTCGGACAGGGGGGCCTCAAAAACATTCAGTACTTC.